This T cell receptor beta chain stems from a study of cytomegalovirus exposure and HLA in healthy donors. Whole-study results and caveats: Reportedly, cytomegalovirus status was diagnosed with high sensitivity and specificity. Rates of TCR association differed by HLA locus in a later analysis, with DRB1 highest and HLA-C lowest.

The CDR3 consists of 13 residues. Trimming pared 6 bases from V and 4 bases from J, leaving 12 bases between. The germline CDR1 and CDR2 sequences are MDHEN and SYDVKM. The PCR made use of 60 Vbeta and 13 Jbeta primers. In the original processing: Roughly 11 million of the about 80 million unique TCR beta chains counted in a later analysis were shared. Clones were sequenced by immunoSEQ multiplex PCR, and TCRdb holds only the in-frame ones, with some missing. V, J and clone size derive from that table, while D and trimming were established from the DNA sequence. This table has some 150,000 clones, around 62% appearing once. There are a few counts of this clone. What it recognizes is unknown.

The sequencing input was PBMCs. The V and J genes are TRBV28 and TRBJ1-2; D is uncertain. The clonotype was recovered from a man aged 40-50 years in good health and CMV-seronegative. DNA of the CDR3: TGTGCCAGCAGGACCGGAGGGCCCTATGGCTACACCTTC. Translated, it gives CASRTGGPYGYTF.